One and the same sample provided the 25 T cell receptor beta chains below, sequenced in a study of regulatory T cells in long-lasting Graves disease. CDR3-region Arm-PCR and iRepertoire HTBI primers produced the TCR beta libraries. TCRdb used MiXCR to reprocess the multiplex PCR reads, holding one entry per CDR3 protein. The table has about 360,000 distinct CDR3 sequences, around 15% seen once. Time point denoted: newly diagnosed GD, antithyroid drugs for less than 3 months. The TCR library was made from RNA extracted from PBMCs. This sample also belongs to another study, concerning T cells in Graves' hyperthyroidism and ophthalmopathy.

The sample here was peripheral blood mononuclear cells (PBMCs), taken at new diagnosis, from a patient treated with antithyroid drugs. All receptors come from a woman younger than 35 with Graves disease.

The chain combines TRBV2 with TRBJ1-2; TRBD1 is a possible D gene (5 bases). Deletions cut 2 bases from V and 4 bases from J, with 11 bases between. Germline CDR1 is SNHLY and CDR2 is FYNNEI. The CDR3 is 14 amino acids. The CDR3: CASSEHRNIYGYTF. Here the CDR3 DNA reads TGTGCCAGCAGTGAACACAGGAACATCTATGGCTACACCTTC.

This clonotype was counted ten times or more. The rearrangement uses TRBV5-1 and TRBJ2-7; D is unclear. CDR3 length: 14 residues. Germline V gives CDR1 SGHRS, CDR2 YFSETQ. V shed 0 bases and J shed 2 bases, with 9 bases lying between them. The chain's CDR3 is CASSLGRPPYEQYF. In DNA form, the CDR3 reads TGCGCCAGCAGCTTGGGACGGCCTCCCTACGAGCAGTACTTC.

This clonotype showed up many times. V and J are TRBV6-5 and TRBJ2-6; no clear D gene. Trimming left V 2 bases short and J 1 base short, with 6 bases between. The CDR3 runs 15 residues. Germline V CDR1 and CDR2: MNHEY, SVGAGI. CDR3 bases: TGTGCCAGCAGTTACGAGGAATCTGGGGCCAACGTCCTGACTTTC. It encodes CASSYEESGANVLTF.

The CDR3 coding sequence is TGCGCCAGCAGCTTCGTGGGGGGGGGCAGCTCCTACGAGCAGTACTTC. Its translation: CASSFVGGGSSYEQYF. V usage is TRBV5-1 and J usage is TRBJ2-7, with D possibly being TRBD2 (7 bases). This CDR3 has 16 amino acids. Germline CDR1 and CDR2: SGHRS and YFSETQ. Deletions cut 2 bases from V and 0 bases from J, with 15 bases between.

This clonotype has just a few counts. This chain uses TRBV19 with TRBJ1-1; no clear D. The CDR3 totals 16 residues. Between the trimmed V and J ends, which lost 3 bases and 0 bases, there was a span of 14 bases. Germline V lookup: CDR1 LNHDA, CDR2 SQIVND (reference sequence). CDR3 sequence reads: CASSMSPGPMNTEAFF. In DNA form, the CDR3 reads TGTGCCAGTAGTATGTCGCCGGGCCCCATGAACACTGAAGCTTTCTTT.

This clonotype occurred a few times. The V and J genes are TRBV15 and TRBJ2-1; 12 bases are a match to TRBD2. Trimming took 9 bases from V and 10 from J; bases not matched to a gene: 13. The CDR3 runs 15 residues. Germline-derived CDR1 and CDR2 are LNHNV and YYDKDF (reference sequence). The DNA for the CDR3 is TGTGCCACTATGCTAGCGGGAGGGCGAGTAAAGGAGCAGTTCTTC. It encodes CATMLAGGRVKEQFF.

This clonotype was detected many times. This chain links TRBV20-1 with TRBJ1-4, with D maybe TRBD1 (5 bases). Germline V gives CDR1 DFQATT, CDR2 SNEGSKA (reference sequence). The CDR3 totals 16 residues. Trimming left V 2 bases short and J 8 bases short, with 21 bases between. The CDR3 DNA reads TGCAGTGCTAGATCCACCCGGCAGGGTTTGTACGAAAAACTGTTTTTT. This codes for CSARSTRQGLYEKLFF.

This clonotype was counted a few times. Its ends do not fully match the called genes, so a read error is possible. This chain joins TRBV7-7 and TRBJ1-3; TRBD1 matches 8 bases. CDR1 SSHAT and CDR2 FNYEAQ come from the germline V gene (reference sequence). The CDR3 is made up of 16 amino acids. The CDR3 reads CASSSIRTGMENTIYF. The CDR3 DNA follows: TGTGCTAGCAGCTCGATAAGGACAGGGATGGAAAACACCATATATTTT.

This clonotype was counted at least ten times. This sequence joins TRBV13 and TRBJ2-1; D is perhaps TRBD2 (6 bases). V was pared by 1 base and J by 5 bases, with 15 bases between. Germline V CDR1 and CDR2: PRHDT, FYEKMQ (reference sequence). This CDR3 comprises 16 residues. CDR3: CASSLEIFRTNNEQFF. CDR3 sequence (DNA): TGTGCCAGCAGCTTAGAAATCTTTCGGACTAACAATGAGCAGTTCTTC.

This clonotype was detected only once. A read error may explain this, as a much larger clone is one base away. The rearrangement links TRBV12-3 or TRBV12-4 to TRBJ1-2; no firm D call. The CDR3 has 11 residues. DNA for the CDR3: TGTGTCAGCAGTTTGGGTCTTGACTACACCTTC. Its protein product is CVSSLGLDYTF.

The DNA of the CDR3 is TGCGCCAGCAGTGATCCGGGGAGGACTGGGGCCAACGTCCTGACTTTC. As protein: CASSDPGRTGANVLTF. The chain employs TRBV10-2 and TRBJ2-6; a weak D match, TRBD2 (6 bases). Per germline, CDR1 WSHSY and CDR2 SAAADI. V shed 3 bases and J shed 2 bases, with 11 bases lying between them. The CDR3 spans 16 residues.

At least ten counts were recorded for this clonotype. The chain links TRBV20-1 to TRBJ2-5; 16 bases line up with TRBD2. Trimming removed 4 bases from V and 5 bases from J; junction bases left unmatched: 7. The CDR3 is 16 amino acids. Germline V lookup: CDR1 DFQATT, CDR2 SNEGSKA (reference sequence). CDR3 bases: TGCAGTGCTATAGGGACTAGCGGGAGGGCCGGTGAGACCCAGTACTTC. Translated, it gives CSAIGTSGRAGETQYF.

This clonotype has at least ten counts. The gene calls are TRBV5-1 and TRBJ2-1; 7 bases map to TRBD1. With V trimmed by 3 bases and J by 5 bases, 5 bases remained unmatched. This CDR3 comprises 14 residues. CDR1 and CDR2 (germline): SGHRS, YFSETQ. Written as DNA, the CDR3 is TGCGCCAGCAGCTCTTCGACAGGGAACAATGAGCAGTTCTTC. This codes for CASSSSTGNNEQFF.

This chain links TRBV6-2 or TRBV6-3 with TRBJ2-7, with D possibly being TRBD1 (6 bases). Germline V gene data show CDR1 as MNHEY and CDR2 as SVGEGT. CDR3 length equals 13 residues. V was clipped by 6 bases and J by 3 bases, with 12 bases between them. The CDR3 DNA follows: TGTGCCAGCAGCCACAGGGAAGGCTACGAGCAGTACTTC. Amino acid sequence: CASSHREGYEQYF.

This chain uses TRBV2 with TRBJ2-5; perhaps TRBD2 as D (6 bases). The germline V gene has CDR1 SNHLY and CDR2 FYNNEI. Deletions cut 3 bases from V and 1 base from J, with 9 bases between. The CDR3 has 14 amino acids. This CDR3 reads CASSDQGGQETQYF. CDR3 coding DNA: TGTGCCAGCAGTGATCAGGGAGGCCAAGAGACCCAGTACTTC.

This clonotype was counted ten times or more. This chain connects TRBV5-1 to TRBJ2-7, with 9 bases fitting TRBD1. The CDR3 contains 15 residues. Unmatched junction bases numbered 9, after V lost 3 bases and J lost 5 bases. Germline lookup yields CDR1 SGHRS and CDR2 YFSETQ. CDR3 region: CASSSPGQGTHEQYF. CDR3 in DNA: TGCGCCAGCAGCTCACCGGGACAGGGTACCCACGAGCAGTACTTC.

A few counts support this clonotype. The gene calls are TRBV30 and TRBJ1-2; tentatively, D is TRBD1 (6 bases). V lost 4 bases and J 3 bases, leaving 21 bases between the germline ends. The CDR3 contains 16 residues. Per the germline V gene, CDR1 is GTSNPN and CDR2 is SVGIG (reference sequence). The CDR3 region is CAWNRDIIIGDYGYTF. The CDR3 region has the DNA TGTGCCTGGAACCGGGACATAATTATCGGGGACTATGGCTACACCTTC.

The V gene is TRBV5-1, the J gene TRBJ2-1; D possibly corresponds to TRBD2 (5 bases). This CDR3 comprises 14 residues. The V gene's germline CDR1 is SGHRS and CDR2 YFSETQ. Trimming cost V 4 bases and J 10 bases, with 18 bases left between them. The CDR3 spells CASSELELSMEQFF. The CDR3, as DNA: TGCGCCAGCAGCGAACTAGAACTCTCAATGGAGCAGTTCTTC.

This clonotype occurred a few times. The rearrangement joins TRBV27 to TRBJ2-7; 13 nucleotides match TRBD2. This CDR3 has 13 residues. The J segment lost 6 bases and the V segment lost 10 bases, leaving 6 bases of the junction unmatched. Per germline, CDR1 MNHEY and CDR2 SMNVEV (reference sequence). CDR3 region: CATWTSGRLEQYF. The CDR3 DNA is TGTGCCACATGGACTAGCGGGAGACTCGAGCAGTACTTC.

The chain uses TRBV6-1 and TRBJ2-5; 7 positions agree with TRBD1. Germline assignment: CDR1 MNHNS and CDR2 SASEGT. This CDR3 comprises 16 residues. Trimming at V came to 5 bases and at J to 5 bases, leaving 14 bases not matched to a gene. CDR3 sequence (DNA): TGTGCCAGCAGTCGAGCCGGGACACCGGACAGGGAGACCCAGTACTTC. Residues: CASSRAGTPDRETQYF.

At least ten counts were recorded for this clonotype. The genes are TRBV28 and TRBJ2-3; possibly TRBD1 or TRBD2 for D (7 bases each). Germline V gene lookup returns CDR1 MDHEN and CDR2 SYDVKM. Trimming shortened V by 6 bases and J by 0 bases, and 28 bases separated the two germline ends. This CDR3 contains 20 residues. The CDR3 protein is CASRGGTVKPPFTSTDTQYF. CDR3 nucleotides: TGTGCCAGCAGGGGAGGGACAGTTAAGCCCCCATTTACTAGCACAGATACGCAGTATTTT.

There are a few counts of this clonotype. CDR3 region: CASSPSGAFYEQYF. The CDR3 bases are TGTGCCAGCTCACCTAGCGGGGCCTTCTACGAGCAGTACTTC. The rearrangement joins TRBV18 to TRBJ2-7; TRBD2 matches at 8 bases. CDR3 length equals 14 residues. Trimming took 3 bases from V and 3 from J; bases not matched to a gene: 4. Germline-derived CDR1 and CDR2 are KGHSH and LQKENI.

At least ten counts were recorded for this clonotype. The chain combines TRBV6-2 or TRBV6-3 with TRBJ2-4, with D possibly matching TRBD1 (6 bases). Trimming removed 2 bases from V and 0 bases from J, with 11 bases in between. Per the germline V gene, CDR1 is MNHEY and CDR2 is SVGEGT. This CDR3 has 16 amino acids. This CDR3 is CASSYDRRLAKNIQYF. Written as DNA, the CDR3 is TGTGCCAGCAGTTACGACAGGAGACTAGCCAAAAACATTCAGTACTTC.

This clonotype was recorded a few times. This clone may be a read error of a much larger clone one base away. V usage is TRBV7-3 and J usage is TRBJ2-2, with no clear D. The V gene's germline CDR1 is SGHTA and CDR2 FQGTGA. The CDR3 is made up of 13 amino acids. The ends were cut back, 2 bases at V and 6 bases at J, with 7 bases in the middle. In DNA, the CDR3 is TGTGCCAGCAGCTTAGGGTCTGCCGGGGAGCTGTTTTTT. It codes for CASSLGSAGELFF.

At least ten counts were recorded for this clonotype. V and J are TRBV7-3 and TRBJ2-3; tentatively, D is TRBD1 or TRBD2 (5 bases each). Looked up from germline, CDR1 is SGHTA and CDR2 is FQGTGA. CDR3 size: 15 residues. The V gene lost 6 bases and the J gene lost 0 bases, with 13 bases spanning the gap. CDR3 in amino acids: CASSSYGGSTDTQYF. The CDR3 DNA reads as TGTGCCAGCAGTTCCTATGGGGGTAGCACAGATACGCAGTATTTT.